The rows below give T cell receptor beta chains drawn from one sample of a study of blood T cell repertoires in COVID-19. Assay: immunoSEQ multiplex PCR; the TCRdb copy retains only in-frame clones and omits some. The table lists about 160,000 clones, around 92% of them singletons. The sequencing sample was made of peripheral blood. The source of these receptors is a man in his thirties or forties with COVID-19, enrolled during active disease. CDR3s include the opening cysteine and the closing phenylalanine or tryptophan. The order of the fields is D gene, CDR3 length, clone size, J gene, V gene, CDR3 DNA, CDR3 protein. A D gene is named only where the DNA matches it firmly. Rows may omit the clone size; those that give it use once, few, many or a size class.

d_call: TRBD1
cdr3_length: 16
clone_size: NA
j_call: TRBJ1-3
v_call: TRBV24-1
cdr3_nt: TGTGCCACCAGTGACGGGGACAGGACCTCTGGAAACACCATATATTTT
cdr3_aa: CATSDGDRTSGNTIYF

d_call: NA
cdr3_length: 13
clone_size: once
j_call: TRBJ1-1
v_call: TRBV19
cdr3_nt: TGTGCCAGTAGTACTCCAGGGAACACTGAAGCTTTCTTT
cdr3_aa: CASSTPGNTEAFF

d_call: NA
cdr3_length: 15
clone_size: NA
j_call: TRBJ2-2
v_call: TRBV5-4
cdr3_nt: TGTGCCAGCAGTTTAGGGGCTTCTAACACCGGGGAGCTGTTTTTT
cdr3_aa: CASSLGASNTGELFF

d_call: NA
cdr3_length: 12
clone_size: NA
j_call: TRBJ2-7
v_call: TRBV28
cdr3_nt: TGTGCCAGCAGTCTCCGACTGGTCGAGCAGTACTTC
cdr3_aa: CASSLRLVEQYF

d_call: NA
cdr3_length: 13
clone_size: NA
j_call: TRBJ2-2
v_call: TRBV14
cdr3_nt: TGTGCCAGCAGCCGAGTACAGGGTTGGGAGCTGTTTTTT
cdr3_aa: CASSRVQGWELFF

d_call: NA
cdr3_length: 14
clone_size: few
j_call: TRBJ2-1
v_call: TRBV7-2
cdr3_nt: TGTGCCAGCACCCCGGGACGGGGGAGCAATGAGCAGTTCTTC
cdr3_aa: CASTPGRGSNEQFF

d_call: TRBD1
cdr3_length: 14
clone_size: NA
j_call: TRBJ1-2
v_call: TRBV6-5
cdr3_nt: TGTGCCAGCAGTCCGGACAGGCCAAACTATGGCTACACCTTC
cdr3_aa: CASSPDRPNYGYTF

d_call: NA
cdr3_length: 16
clone_size: NA
j_call: TRBJ2-5
v_call: TRBV15
cdr3_nt: TGTGCCACCAGCAGAGGTACGACAGACATCCAAGAGACCCAGTACTTC
cdr3_aa: CATSRGTTDIQETQYF

d_call: NA
cdr3_length: 11
clone_size: NA
j_call: TRBJ1-2
v_call: TRBV11-2
cdr3_nt: TGTGCCAGCGGCGACAGGTGGAGCTACACCTTC
cdr3_aa: CASGDRWSYTF

d_call: NA
cdr3_length: 14
clone_size: once
j_call: TRBJ2-3
v_call: TRBV18
cdr3_nt: TGTGCCAGCTCACCCAACTCCAACACAGATACGCAGTATTTT
cdr3_aa: CASSPNSNTDTQYF

d_call: NA
cdr3_length: 13
clone_size: once
j_call: TRBJ1-2
v_call: TRBV12-3/TRBV12-4
cdr3_nt: TGTGCCAGCAGTTGGGGCAGAAACTATGGCTACACCTTC
cdr3_aa: CASSWGRNYGYTF

d_call: TRBD1
cdr3_length: 19
clone_size: few
j_call: TRBJ2-6
v_call: TRBV27
cdr3_nt: TGTGCCAGCAGTCCCACCCCCGGGACAGGGTTCTCTGGGGCCAACGTCCTGACTTTC
cdr3_aa: CASSPTPGTGFSGANVLTF

d_call: TRBD1
cdr3_length: 18
clone_size: NA
j_call: TRBJ2-7
v_call: TRBV6-1
cdr3_nt: TGTGCCAGCAGTGAAAGGGGCGGCGGGACAGGGATTCCCCACGAGCAGTACTTC
cdr3_aa: CASSERGGGTGIPHEQYF

d_call: NA
cdr3_length: 14
clone_size: few
j_call: TRBJ1-2
v_call: TRBV28
cdr3_nt: TGTGCCAGCAGTTTAATGGGGAGTCCGGATGGCTACACCTTC
cdr3_aa: CASSLMGSPDGYTF